The 21 T cell receptor beta chains in this list originate from one sample, sequenced in a study of neurological immune-mediated disorders (dated by TCRdb to about 2019). The method behind the library was 5' RACE. TCRdb names Illumina HiSeq 2500 as the instrument used. TCRdb ran its own pipeline on the public reads, namely fastp trimming at Q25 and MiXCR clone calling, and kept in-frame beta chains. Rows with one shared CDR3 protein collapse into an entry with the most common genes and DNA. Within this sample are under 100,000 distinct CDR3 sequences, with about 4% of them counted one time only. Approximately 5.7% of the sample rests with the top ten. The time point label of this sample denotes: longitudinal time-point 3. Sequencing input: PBMCs. The receptors derive from a woman aged 60 to 75 with multiple sclerosis.

Many counts were recorded for this clonotype. The V gene is TRBV5-1, the J gene TRBJ1-2; perhaps TRBD1 as D (5 bases). Germline lookup yields CDR1 SGHRS and CDR2 YFSETQ. This CDR3 has 15 amino acids. Between the trimmed V and J ends, which lost 0 bases and 5 bases, there was a span of 14 bases. DNA of the CDR3: TGCGCCAGCAGCTTGGTGGCAGGGCAGGAGTATGGCTACACCTTC. It translates to CASSLVAGQEYGYTF.

This clonotype was seen ten or more times. The chain has TRBV20-1 and TRBJ1-2, with 7 bases fitting TRBD1. J lost 6 bases, V lost 6 bases, and 1 base had no gene match. This CDR3 has 10 residues. Germline V gene data show CDR1 as DFQATT and CDR2 as SNEGSKA (reference sequence). CDR3 region: CSATGDGYTF. The CDR3 region has the DNA TGCAGTGCCACAGGGGATGGCTACACCTTC.

Many counts were recorded for this clonotype. The chain uses TRBV5-1 and TRBJ2-2; TRBD2 aligns across 7 bases. The V gene's germline CDR1 is SGHRS and CDR2 YFSETQ. CDR3 length equals 18 residues. J was trimmed by 6 bases and V by 2 bases; bases with no gene match: 16. CDR3 nucleotide sequence: TGCGCCAGCAGCTTAGGCCACGGGGGGTCGTCCAACGCCGGGGAGCTGTTTTTT. Protein: CASSLGHGGSSNAGELFF.

In this sample, this clonotype turned up many times. The chain links TRBV3-1 to TRBJ2-5, with D maybe TRBD1 (5 bases). Germline assignment: CDR1 LGHDT and CDR2 YNNKEL (reference sequence). V was pared by 0 bases and J by 7 bases, with 15 bases between. CDR3 length equals 15 residues. The CDR3 region has the DNA TGTGCCAGCAGCCAAGATATGGGCAGGGCAGCGACCCAGTACTTC. This gives the protein CASSQDMGRAATQYF.

This clonotype has at least ten counts. The CDR3 DNA reads as TGTGCCAGCAGCCAAGTGGGAGCAGTGAACACCGGGGAGCTGTTTTTT. Translating gives CASSQVGAVNTGELFF. V gene TRBV14 combines with J gene TRBJ2-2, with D possibly matching TRBD2 (5 bases). Trimming removed 1 base at V and 1 base at J, with 10 bases between. This CDR3 contains 16 residues. From germline, CDR1 is SGHDN and CDR2 FVKESK.

This clonotype showed up many times. The rearrangement joins TRBV24-1 to TRBJ2-1; 10 bases line up with TRBD1. After removal of 0 bases from V and 6 bases from J, the junction contained 7 bases not matched to a gene. This CDR3 is built from 17 residues. Germline CDR1 reads KGHDR; CDR2 reads SFDVKD. The DNA for the CDR3 is TGTGCCACCAGTGATTTGCTTGGGACAGGGGCCGGCAATGAGCAGTTCTTC. This translates into CATSDLLGTGAGNEQFF.

This clonotype was recorded many times. V gene TRBV20-1 combines with J gene TRBJ2-1, with 11 positions matching TRBD2. CDR1 and CDR2 (germline): DFQATT, SNEGSKA (reference sequence). V lost 0 bases, J lost 5 bases, and 3 bases stayed unmatched. The CDR3 consists of 15 residues. The CDR3 spells CSARDGTSGHNEQFF. The CDR3 DNA sequence: TGCAGTGCTAGAGATGGGACTAGCGGCCACAATGAGCAGTTCTTC.

The table lists this clonotype with many counts. The chain combines TRBV2 with TRBJ1-6, with no clear D. Germline CDR1 SNHLY, CDR2 FYNNEI. V was clipped by 4 bases and J by 7 bases, with 11 bases between them. The CDR3 is made up of 14 amino acids. CDR3 DNA sequence: TGTGCCAGCAGTGTGGGCGCAGACAATTCACCCCTCCACTTT. This encodes CASSVGADNSPLHF.

The table lists this clonotype with many counts. This chain's CDR3 is CASSQGTGVAQPQHF. CDR3 nucleotide sequence: TGTGCCAGCAGCCAAGGAACAGGGGTGGCTCAGCCCCAGCATTTT. The chain combines TRBV3-1 with TRBJ1-5, with 7 positions matching TRBD1. The junction had 6 bases not matched to a gene; V was cut back by 1 base and J by 6 bases. Germline-derived CDR1 and CDR2 are LGHDT and YNNKEL (reference sequence). This CDR3 comprises 15 residues. Combining the CDR3 with reference TRBV3-1 and TRBJ1-5 gives the whole variable domain DTAVSQTPKYLVTQMGNDKSIKCEQNLGHDTMYWYKQDSKKFLKIMFSYNNKELIINETVPNRFSPKSPDKAHLNLHINSLELGDSAVYFCASSQGTGVAQPQHFGDGTRLSIL.

This clonotype was seen at least ten times. This chain connects TRBV20-1 to TRBJ2-5; 9 nucleotides match TRBD2. The trim removed 1 base at V and 0 bases at J, leaving 9 bases unmatched. The CDR3 consists of 17 residues. Germline lookup yields CDR1 DFQATT and CDR2 SNEGSKA (reference sequence). The CDR3 DNA reads as TGCAGTGCTAGAGCAGGGGGTAGCGGGGGTTACCAAGAGACCCAGTACTTC. It encodes CSARAGGSGGYQETQYF.

In this sample, this clonotype turned up many times. This chain links TRBV15 with TRBJ1-2; 7 positions agree with TRBD1. This CDR3 is built from 16 residues. J lost 0 bases, V lost 2 bases, and 6 bases had no gene match. Germline V gene lookup returns CDR1 LNHNV and CDR2 YYDKDF (reference sequence). This CDR3 is CATSRSGGQTNYGYTF. The CDR3 bases are TGTGCCACCAGCAGATCGGGGGGACAGACTAACTATGGCTACACCTTC.

This clonotype was found many times. This chain links TRBV24-1 with TRBJ2-1, with 8 bases identical to TRBD1. Germline loops: CDR1 KGHDR, CDR2 SFDVKD. V lost 5 bases and J lost 2; bases outside the gene matches: 4. The CDR3 is made up of 15 amino acids. The CDR3 DNA reads TGTGCCACCAGTGGTACAGGGGGGCCCTACAATGAGCAGTTCTTC. As protein: CATSGTGGPYNEQFF.

This clonotype was detected many times. The chain uses TRBV3-1 and TRBJ1-1, with D possibly TRBD1 on 6 matching bases. CDR3 length equals 12 residues. V was pared by 3 bases and J by 7 bases, with 9 bases between. Germline CDR1 reads LGHDT; CDR2 reads YNNKEL (reference sequence). The CDR3: CASSHGQSEAFF. Written as DNA, the CDR3 is TGTGCCAGCAGCCACGGACAGAGTGAAGCTTTCTTT.

This clonotype was recorded at least ten times. The rearrangement links TRBV5-1 to TRBJ1-2; no definite D call. Germline V gene sequence: CDR1 SGHRS, CDR2 YFSETQ. V lost 2 bases, J lost 6 bases, and 8 bases lay in between. The CDR3 loop spans 12 amino acids. The chain's CDR3 is CASSFEGNGYTF. The CDR3 region has the DNA TGCGCCAGCAGCTTCGAGGGAAATGGCTACACCTTC.

J is TRBJ1-5 and V is TRBV30; D is possibly TRBD1 (6 bases). The CDR3 is 14 residues long. V lost 5 bases to trimming and J lost 1 base, with 12 bases between them. The V gene's germline CDR1 is GTSNPN and CDR2 SVGIG (reference sequence). The CDR3, as DNA: TGTGCCTGGGCAAACACAGGGAGCAATCAGCCCCAGCATTTT. The encoded protein is CAWANTGSNQPQHF.

This clonotype was recorded many times. The chain couples TRBV5-1 to TRBJ1-4; D uncertain. This CDR3 is 17 amino acids long. Trimming took 3 bases from V and 0 from J, leaving 15 bases between them. Germline CDR1 reads SGHRS; CDR2 reads YFSETQ. Here the CDR3 DNA reads TGCGCCAGCAGCTGGAGTAGTGGGTCCCCAACTAATGAAAAACTGTTTTTT. It translates to CASSWSSGSPTNEKLFF.

This clonotype was seen many times. This rearrangement joins TRBV28 to TRBJ2-3, with 10 bases that match TRBD2. This CDR3 spans 16 amino acids. Germline lookup yields CDR1 MDHEN and CDR2 SYDVKM. After removal of 4 bases from V and 4 bases from J, the junction contained 8 bases not matched to a gene. The CDR3 nucleotides are TGTGCCAGCAGTTACGGAAGCGGGGGGGCCCCAGATACGCAGTATTTT. It is translated as CASSYGSGGAPDTQYF.

In its sample, this clonotype was seen many times. V gene TRBV5-4 combines with J gene TRBJ2-7; D perhaps matches TRBD1 (5 bases). The CDR3 loop spans 14 amino acids. Germline loops: CDR1 SGHNT, CDR2 YYREEE (reference sequence). With 2 bases removed from V and 3 bases from J, the gap between germline ends came to 12 bases. CDR3 region: CASSFPHDSYEQYF. CDR3 nucleotide sequence: TGTGCCAGCAGCTTTCCCCACGACAGCTACGAGCAGTACTTC.

This clonotype was found many times. The chain is built from TRBV5-1 and TRBJ2-2; D uncertain. Trimming pared 1 base from V and 6 bases from J, leaving 10 bases between. From germline, CDR1 is SGHRS and CDR2 YFSETQ. There are 14 residues in the CDR3. The CDR3 sequence: CASSLSGTSGELFF. The CDR3 DNA follows: TGCGCCAGCAGCTTGTCAGGCACATCCGGGGAGCTGTTTTTT.

The sample holds many counts of this clonotype. Written as DNA, the CDR3 is TGTGCCATCAGTGGAGGGTCGAGGAATGAGCAGTTCTTC. The encoded protein is CAISGGSRNEQFF. This chain connects TRBV10-3 to TRBJ2-1, with D possibly TRBD2 on 5 matching bases. This CDR3 has 13 residues. The V and J ends lost 4 bases and 7 bases respectively, with 11 bases between them. In germline, CDR1 is ENHRY, CDR2 SYGVKD.

This clonotype was seen ten or more times. This sequence joins TRBV7-2 and TRBJ2-5; D is unclear. Germline V CDR1 and CDR2: SGHTA, FQGNSA. V was trimmed by 0 bases and J by 4 bases, leaving 12 bases between them. The CDR3 totals 15 residues. The CDR3 nucleotides read TGTGCCAGCAGCTTAGCGCGAAGCGTCGGAGAGACCCAGTACTTC. It yields the protein CASSLARSVGETQYF. The variable domain in full, with the rest retrieved from reference TRBV7-2 and TRBJ2-5, is GAGVSQSPSNKVTEKGKDVELRCDPISGHTALYWYRQSLGQGLEFLIYFQGNSAPDKSGLPSDRFSAERTGGSVSTLTIQRTQQEDSAVYLCASSLARSVGETQYFGPGTRLLVL.